The 27 T cell receptor beta chains given below trace back to one sample, sequenced in a study of CXCR3-negative and CXCR3-positive naive CD8 T cells. The libraries of TRB cDNA were prepared using 5' RACE with UMI labels. TCRdb derives one entry per CDR3 protein from the 5' RACE reads, leaving out DNA. In total, the table holds tens of thousands of distinct CDR3 sequences. Sample: memory CD8+ T cells from blood. These receptors all stem from a human donor in good health. Some clones in this sample may be carry-over from other donors' samples.

The chain combines TRBV6-5 with TRBJ2-7. The germline CDR1 and CDR2 sequences are MNHEY and SVGAGI. The CDR3 loop spans 13 amino acids. CDR3: CASSYVGIDEQYF.

The chain couples TRBV7-2 to TRBJ2-1. The CDR3 contains 13 residues. From germline, CDR1 is SGHTA and CDR2 FQGNSA. CDR3 sequence reads: CASSLGGWDEQFF. The whole variable domain, filled in from reference TRBV7-2 and TRBJ2-1, reads GAGVSQSPSNKVTEKGKDVELRCDPISGHTALYWYRQSLGQGLEFLIYFQGNSAPDKSGLPSDRFSAERTGGSVSTLTIQRTQQEDSAVYLCASSLGGWDEQFFGPGTRLTVL.

CDR3 sequence reads: CSARDTGANTGELFF. The chain recombines TRBV20-1 with TRBJ2-2; TCRdb lists TRBD1, though no DNA is available to test this call. This CDR3 has 15 amino acids. CDR1 and CDR2 from the germline V gene are DFQATT and SNEGSKA (reference sequence).

V usage is TRBV2 and J usage is TRBJ2-5. The CDR3 runs 12 residues. Germline-derived CDR1 and CDR2 are SNHLY and FYNNEI. The CDR3 protein is CALRWIQETQYF.

The chain employs TRBV7-8 and TRBJ1-2; TCRdb lists TRBD1, though no DNA is available to test this call. Germline V gene lookup returns CDR1 SGHVS and CDR2 FQNEAQ. The length of the CDR3 is 13 residues. CDR3 sequence reads: CASRGTGSYGYTF.

V usage is TRBV10-2 and J usage is TRBJ1-5; TCRdb picks TRBD1, but there is no DNA to check that call. CDR3 length equals 14 residues. The germline gives CDR1 WSHSY, CDR2 SAAADI. CDR3 protein: CASSERQDNQPQHF.

This sequence joins TRBV29-1 and TRBJ1-5. The CDR3 runs to 13 residues. CDR1 SQVTM and CDR2 ANQGSEA come from the germline V gene. The CDR3 loop reads CSALWAKNQPQHF.

V usage is TRBV29-1 and J usage is TRBJ2-5. Germline CDR1 is SQVTM and CDR2 is ANQGSEA. The length of the CDR3 is 14 residues. The CDR3 is CSVDKGNTQETQYF.

The chain carries TRBV9 and TRBJ2-2; TCRdb designates TRBD2, a call that cannot be tested without DNA. Germline assignment: CDR1 SGDLS and CDR2 YYNGEE. The CDR3 spans 16 residues. The CDR3 is CASSSGLAANTGELFF.

The rearrangement links TRBV10-3 to TRBJ2-7; TCRdb gives TRBD1 as the D gene, but with no DNA this cannot be confirmed. This CDR3 region has 14 residues. Germline loops: CDR1 ENHRY, CDR2 SYGVKD. The CDR3 protein is CAISKAGTGVEQYF.

This sequence joins TRBV28 and TRBJ1-1. CDR1 is MDHEN and CDR2 is SYDVKM in the germline V gene. The CDR3 is 14 residues long. The CDR3 is CASNPLGITTEAFF.

V and J are TRBV7-8 and TRBJ2-2; TCRdb picks TRBD1, but there is no DNA to check that call. CDR1 and CDR2 from the germline V gene are SGHVS and FQNEAQ. CDR3 size: 15 residues. CDR3 amino acids: CASPRTGQAAGELFF. The full variable domain, with the rest looked up from reference TRBV7-8 and TRBJ2-2, is GAGVSQSPRYKVAKRGQDVALRCDPISGHVSLFWYQQALGQGPEFLTYFQNEAQLDKSGLPSDRFFAERPEGSVSTLKIQRTQQEDSAVYLCASPRTGQAAGELFFGEGSRLTVL.

The CDR3 sequence: CASSFSRGSYEQYF. The chain employs TRBV28 and TRBJ2-7; no DNA is available, so the TRBD1 call from TCRdb remains unchecked. CDR1 and CDR2 from the germline V gene are MDHEN and SYDVKM. The CDR3 extends over 14 amino acids.

The chain combines TRBV29-1 with TRBJ2-7; TCRdb gives TRBD1 as the D gene, but with no DNA this cannot be confirmed. This CDR3 is 13 amino acids long. Germline V lookup: CDR1 SQVTM, CDR2 ANQGSEA. The CDR3 loop is CSVQGASSYEQYF.

This chain uses TRBV11-2 with TRBJ2-7. Germline V gene sequence: CDR1 SGHAT, CDR2 FQNNGV. CDR3 size: 13 residues. The CDR3 protein is CASSFGEYYEQYF.

V is TRBV7-9 and J is TRBJ2-7; the TCRdb D gene call, TRBD1, has no DNA to confirm it. The CDR3 totals 17 residues. CDR1 is SEHNR, CDR2 FQNEAQ, per germline (reference sequence). CDR3 loop: CASSPPSIGDPPYEQYF. Based on the CDR3 plus reference TRBV7-9 and TRBJ2-7, the full variable domain is DTGVSQNPRHKITKRGQNVTFRCDPISEHNRLYWYRQTLGQGPEFLTYFQNEAQLEKSRLLSDRFSAERPKGSFSTLEIQRTEQGDSAMYLCASSPPSIGDPPYEQYFGPGTRLTVT.

The rearrangement joins TRBV7-9 to TRBJ2-1. The CDR3 is 15 amino acids. Germline V gives CDR1 SEHNR, CDR2 FQNEAQ (reference sequence). The CDR3 sequence is CASSPFSSSYNEQFF.

The chain uses TRBV20-1 and TRBJ2-3; the TRBD2 assignment by TCRdb is unverifiable without DNA. Germline loops: CDR1 DFQATT, CDR2 SNEGSKA (reference sequence). CDR3 length equals 16 residues. The CDR3 reads CSATDGLAGPTDTQYF.

The gene calls are TRBV29-1 and TRBJ2-3; TCRdb outputs TRBD1, but without DNA this stays unchecked. This CDR3 has 13 residues. CDR1 is SQVTM and CDR2 is ANQGSEA in the germline V gene. CDR3 sequence reads: CSVVWDSLNTQYF.

The chain recombines TRBV9 with TRBJ2-5; TCRdb's D call, TRBD1, is unchecked because there is no DNA. CDR1 is SGDLS and CDR2 is YYNGEE in the germline V gene. The CDR3 covers 14 residues. This chain's CDR3 is CASSGRDSQETQYF.

The V call is TRBV12-3 or TRBV12-4, the J call TRBJ2-7; TCRdb calls TRBD2, which cannot be checked without DNA. CDR3 length: 15 amino acids. CDR3: CASIGLAGGPGEQYF.

This chain connects TRBV21-1 to TRBJ2-2; the D gene TCRdb calls, TRBD1, cannot be checked with no DNA. TRBV21-1 is a known pseudogene. The CDR3 has 16 residues. Here the CDR3 reads CASSKRGSDDTGELFF.

This chain uses TRBV4-3 with TRBJ2-3; TCRdb indicates TRBD1, and absent DNA this call remains unverified. This CDR3 contains 16 residues. Germline CDR1 reads LGHNA; CDR2 reads YSLEER. CDR3 residues: CASSQTDRGAGDTQYF.

The chain has TRBV6-5 and TRBJ2-1; TCRdb outputs TRBD1, but without DNA this stays unchecked. CDR1 MNHEY and CDR2 SVGAGI come from the germline V gene. There are 13 residues in the CDR3. CDR3 sequence reads: CASSYTPGNEQFF.

The chain is built from TRBV5-1 and TRBJ1-1; TCRdb's D call, TRBD1, is unchecked because there is no DNA. The CDR3 contains 13 residues. Germline V gene lookup returns CDR1 SGHRS and CDR2 YFSETQ. The CDR3 loop is CASRYQGDTEAFF.

This rearrangement joins TRBV7-9 to TRBJ1-1. This CDR3 region has 14 residues. Germline CDR1 SEHNR, CDR2 FQNEAQ (reference sequence). The CDR3 sequence is CASSSPKMNTEAFF.

V usage is TRBV5-1 and J usage is TRBJ2-7; TCRdb lists TRBD2, though no DNA is available to test this call. The CDR3 is made up of 15 amino acids. The germline V gene has CDR1 SGHRS and CDR2 YFSETQ. Here the CDR3 reads CASSGGQASVYEQYF.